This T cell receptor beta chain is drawn from a study of T-cell reconstitution after alpha-beta-depleted transplantation in children (dated by TCRdb to the mid-2010s). Regarding the research as a whole: The study quantitatively tracked T-cell immune reconstitution after TCRalphabeta/CD19-depleted allogeneic hematopoietic cell transplantation in children using TCR repertoire profiling. Broad study findings and their caveats: Over subsequent months, a decline in hyperexpanded clone frequencies was noted, and after one year, T-cell counts and TCRbeta diversity were mostly ascribed to newly produced T cells. In some patients, high TCRbeta diversity at day 60 was attributed to recipient T cells and intrathymic progenitors that had survived conditioning. The apparently early alphabetaT-cell count recovery about two months after transplant was reportedly dependent on only several hundred rapidly expanded clones derived from non-depleted graft cells.

The sample holds many counts of this clonotype. Which antigen it targets is not known. Per-base quality was not reported, and no clone a single base away is much larger than it. Libraries came from PCR. The listed sequencing device is Illumina HiSeq 2500. TCR library preparation used molecular barcoding, with unique molecular identifiers applied to normalize quantification of the TCRbeta repertoire. The public sequencing data were trimmed at Q25 with fastp and processed into clonotypes with MiXCR by TCRdb, which kept only in-frame beta chains. CDR3 protein sequences are deduplicated, and each keeps its most common genes and DNA. The table for this sample lists some 300,000 distinct CDR3 sequences; 6% to 10% of them were counted only once. The ten largest clones capture over 7.5% of the sample. The treatment or condition label corresponds to: allogeneic hematopoietic cell transplantation with graft depleted of TCRalphabeta T cells and CD19 B cells. The children who served as transplant recipients had been given grafts of TCRalphabeta/CD19-depleted allogeneic hematopoietic cells.

The CDR3 has 12 amino acids, counting the end cysteine and phenylalanine. The DNA shown is the 36-base CDR3, in frame from base 1. Via the germline V gene, CDR1 is SGHAT and CDR2 FQNNGV. The V and J ends are trimmed by 7 bases and 6 bases, leaving 9 bases between them. The TCR sequence derives from a female patient younger than 10 who had a stem cell transplant for Fanconi anemia, so the T cells may come from the graft donor. The rearranged segments are TRBV11-2 and TRBJ2-2; there is no confident call for the D gene. The starting material was peripheral blood, obtained 360 days after TCRalphabeta/CD19-depleted stem cell transplant. The CDR3 loop reads CASTIGPGELFF. The DNA sequence follows: TGTGCCAGCACTATAGGACCCGGGGAGCTGTTTTTT.